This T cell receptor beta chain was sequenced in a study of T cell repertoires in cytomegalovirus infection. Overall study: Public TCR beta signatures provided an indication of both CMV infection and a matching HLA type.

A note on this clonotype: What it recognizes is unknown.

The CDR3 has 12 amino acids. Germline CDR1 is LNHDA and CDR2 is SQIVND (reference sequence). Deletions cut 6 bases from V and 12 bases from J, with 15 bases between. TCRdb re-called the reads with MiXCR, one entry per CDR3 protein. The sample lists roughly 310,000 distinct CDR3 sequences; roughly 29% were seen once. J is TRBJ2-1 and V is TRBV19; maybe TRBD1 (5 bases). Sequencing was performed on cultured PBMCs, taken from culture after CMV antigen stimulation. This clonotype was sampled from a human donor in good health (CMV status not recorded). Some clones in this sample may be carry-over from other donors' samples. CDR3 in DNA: TGTGCCAGTAGGGGTAAGGGGCCGAGGCAGTTCTTC. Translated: CASRGKGPRQFF. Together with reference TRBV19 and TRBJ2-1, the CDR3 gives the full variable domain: DGGITQSPKYLFRKEGQNVTLSCEQNLNHDAMYWYRQDPGQGLRLIYYSQIVNDFQKGDIAEGYSVSREKKESFPLTVTSAQKNPTAFYLCASRGKGPRQFFGPGTRLTVL.